Given below is one T cell receptor beta chain in context. Trimming pared 1 base from V and 2 bases from J, leaving 13 bases between. The CDR3 runs 15 residues. The sample originates from a study of tumor T cells in aggressive B-cell lymphoma. Assay: immunoSEQ multiplex PCR; the TCRdb copy retains only in-frame clones and omits some. This sample yields roughly 6,000 clones, of which around 82% are seen a single time; about 3% belongs to the top ten. The sequence was collected from an adult with diffuse large B cell lymphoma. The chain carries TRBV5-3 and TRBJ2-7; D call uncertain. TRBV5-3 is recorded as an ORF, its role being uncertain. Sequencing used tumor tissue. The chain's CDR3 is CARSLSGTVPYEQYF. For the CDR3, the DNA is TGTGCCAGAAGCTTGTCTGGAACAGTCCCCTACGAGCAGTACTTC.